A single sample is the source of the 21 T cell receptor beta chains below, sequenced in a study of OX40 agonist ivuxolimab in advanced cancers. Using immunoSEQ multiplex PCR, the repertoire was profiled, and TCRdb retains in-frame clones only, with some absent. Here the sample spans some 70,000 clones, 86% being singletons. The sample consisted of CD4+ or CD8+ T cells sorted from blood, taken in a trial of the OX40 agonist ivuxolimab. The receptors stem from an adult with an advanced solid tumor such as melanoma, head and neck, liver or kidney cancer.

CDR3 DNA sequence: TGCAGTGCTACACTAGCCACCGAGCAGTACTTC. It encodes CSATLATEQYF. The rearrangement joins TRBV20-1 to TRBJ2-7; TRBD2 is a possible D gene (6 bases). Trimming left V 4 bases short and J 6 bases short, with 10 bases between. This CDR3 has 11 residues. Per the germline V gene, CDR1 is DFQATT and CDR2 is SNEGSKA (reference sequence).

The J gene is TRBJ2-7, the V gene TRBV30; no definite D call. The germline V gene encodes CDR1 GTSNPN and CDR2 SVGIG (reference sequence). The CDR3 loop spans 15 amino acids. Between the trimmed V and J ends, which lost 1 base and 3 bases, there was a span of 16 bases. In DNA, the CDR3 is TGTGCCTGGAGTGGATCTGCGACCAGGCGCTACGAGCAGTACTTC. This sequence encodes CAWSGSATRRYEQYF.

This clone showed up just once. The CDR3 protein is CASSLKVAVSGYGYTF. The CDR3 DNA sequence: TGTGCCAGCAGCTTAAAGGTCGCGGTCTCCGGCTATGGCTACACCTTC. The V and J genes are TRBV7-2 and TRBJ1-2; D is uncertain. The CDR3 is 16 amino acids. Trimming took 2 bases from V and 4 from J, leaving 17 bases between them. Germline V gene sequence: CDR1 SGHTA, CDR2 FQGNSA.

This clone showed up just a few times. The gene calls are TRBV27 and TRBJ1-4; possible D gene TRBD1, 5 bases. Between the trimmed V and J ends, which lost 6 bases and 5 bases, there was a span of 13 bases. This CDR3 is 14 amino acids long. Germline CDR1 is MNHEY and CDR2 is SMNVEV (reference sequence). CDR3 sequence reads: CASSLDRLNEKLFF. The DNA of the CDR3 is TGTGCCAGCAGCCTTGACAGACTGAATGAAAAACTGTTTTTT.

This clone was detected a few times. The chain employs TRBV10-3 and TRBJ1-2; D not resolved. V was cut by 3 bases and J by 2 bases, with 4 bases left in between. The length of the CDR3 is 12 residues. Germline CDR1 reads ENHRY; CDR2 reads SYGVKD. The DNA for the CDR3 is TGTGCCATCAGTGACGGCAACTATGGCTACACCTTC. The encoded protein is CAISDGNYGYTF.

V is TRBV6-5 and J is TRBJ1-2, with a weak D call TRBD1 (5 bases). Germline CDR1 MNHEY, CDR2 SVGAGI. CDR3 size: 12 residues. With 5 bases removed from V and 5 bases from J, the gap between germline ends came to 9 bases. The CDR3 sequence: CASSEAGYGYTF. In nucleotides, the CDR3 is TGTGCCAGCAGTGAGGCAGGGTATGGCTACACCTTC.

The chain combines TRBV19 with TRBJ2-6; D call uncertain. Trimming stripped 5 bases from V and 12 bases from J, with 8 bases between. CDR1 LNHDA and CDR2 SQIVND come from the germline V gene (reference sequence). This CDR3 comprises 11 residues. CDR3 amino acids: CASSGAGVLTF. The CDR3 coding sequence is TGTGCCAGTAGTGGAGCAGGCGTCCTGACTTTC.

The V and J genes are TRBV25-1 and TRBJ2-1, with D possibly called TRBD1 or TRBD2 (5 bases each). Between the trimmed V and J ends, which lost 4 bases and 0 bases, there was a span of 10 bases. The CDR3 has 15 amino acids. Germline CDR1 and CDR2: MGHDK and SYGVNS. CDR3 nucleotides: TGTGCCAGCAGTGGGGGGTCCCACTCCTACAATGAGCAGTTCTTC. Translated: CASSGGSHSYNEQFF.

This clone was picked up one time. CDR3 bases: TGTGCCAGCAGTGGTAGCGGGAGGGTCGATGAGCAGTTCTTC. This sequence encodes CASSGSGRVDEQFF. The chain combines TRBV6-6 with TRBJ2-1; 11 bases match TRBD2. The CDR3 is made up of 14 amino acids. Trimming at V came to 5 bases and at J to 8 bases, leaving 5 bases not matched to a gene. Germline V gene sequence: CDR1 MNHNY, CDR2 SVGAGI (reference sequence).

The chain recombines TRBV10-3 with TRBJ1-5; possibly TRBD1 for D (5 bases). Germline CDR1 reads ENHRY; CDR2 reads SYGVKD. V was trimmed by 5 bases and J by 0 bases, leaving 8 bases between them. The CDR3 extends over 14 amino acids. The CDR3 nucleotides are TGTGCCATCAGTCAGGACAATAGCAATCAGCCCCAGCATTTT. Translating gives CAISQDNSNQPQHF.

With respect to this clone: The sample has other DNA sequences that encode this CDR3 too. The chain employs TRBV5-1 and TRBJ2-6; maybe TRBD2 (5 bases). Trimming cost V 4 bases and J 1 base, with 9 bases left between them. This CDR3 is 15 amino acids long. Germline CDR1 is SGHRS and CDR2 is YFSETQ. The CDR3 sequence is CASSGSVSGANVLTF. In nucleotides, the CDR3 is TGCGCCAGCAGCGGTAGCGTGTCTGGGGCCAACGTCCTGACTTTC.

This chain joins TRBV19 and TRBJ2-5, with 8 bases aligning to TRBD1. CDR1 and CDR2 from the germline V gene are LNHDA and SQIVND (reference sequence). V was clipped by 4 bases and J by 5 bases; unmatched bases: 3. The CDR3 runs 13 residues. CDR3 coding DNA: TGTGCCAGTAGTAAGGACAGGGACGAGACCCAGTACTTC. Amino acid sequence: CASSKDRDETQYF.

CDR3 bases: TGTGCCAGCAGCTTAGTCAGGGAAGGGTTTAGTGAGCAGTTCTTC. As protein: CASSLVREGFSEQFF. This chain joins TRBV7-2 and TRBJ2-1, with D possibly TRBD1 on 5 matching bases. Germline assignment: CDR1 SGHTA and CDR2 FQGNSA. Trimming took off 1 base at V and 9 bases at J, with 16 bases between the two ends. The CDR3 is made up of 15 amino acids.

The chain combines TRBV5-1 with TRBJ2-5; weak D call: TRBD2 (6 bases). This CDR3 spans 16 amino acids. Trimming removed 4 bases from V and 1 base from J, with 17 bases in between. Germline V gene sequence: CDR1 SGHRS, CDR2 YFSETQ. The CDR3 nucleotides are TGCGCCAGCAGCCTGTGGGGGGATTCGGCCCAAGAGACCCAGTACTTC. Translation gives CASSLWGDSAQETQYF.

The chain carries TRBV5-1 and TRBJ2-5; D possibly corresponds to TRBD1 (5 bases). Germline V gene data show CDR1 as SGHRS and CDR2 as YFSETQ. Trimming shortened V by 4 bases and J by 0 bases, and 7 bases separated the two germline ends. The CDR3 loop spans 13 amino acids. CDR3 region: CASSRQHQETQYF. The CDR3 DNA follows: TGCGCCAGCAGCCGACAGCACCAAGAGACCCAGTACTTC.

The rearrangement joins TRBV5-6 to TRBJ1-5, with D tentatively TRBD1 (5 bases). From germline, CDR1 is SGHDT and CDR2 YYEEEE. This CDR3 has 16 residues. With 1 base removed from V and 1 base from J, the gap between germline ends came to 12 bases. This CDR3 reads CASSLQGVKSNQPQHF. The CDR3 nucleotides are TGTGCCAGCAGCTTGCAGGGAGTGAAAAGCAATCAGCCCCAGCATTTT.

V and J are TRBV5-4 and TRBJ2-7, with 10 bases aligning to TRBD2. Trimming cost V 4 bases and J 5 bases; bases outside gene matches: 18. The CDR3 sequence is 18 residues long. Germline lookup yields CDR1 SGHNT and CDR2 YYREEE (reference sequence). CDR3 coding DNA: TGTGCCAGCAGCCCTATGGTTTCGGGGCTAGCGGGAGTCGACGAGCAGTACTTC. Encoded protein: CASSPMVSGLAGVDEQYF.

The chain combines TRBV11-3 with TRBJ2-6; 11 nucleotides align to TRBD1. Trimming at V came to 5 bases and at J to 0 bases, leaving 6 bases not matched to a gene. Germline CDR1 SGHNT, CDR2 YENEEA. The CDR3 loop spans 18 amino acids. CDR3 sequence (DNA): TGTGCCAGCAGCCCGGGGACAGGGGGTGGCTCTGGGGCCAACGTCCTGACTTTC. Translation gives CASSPGTGGGSGANVLTF.

The chain uses TRBV21-1 and TRBJ2-3; whether TRBD1, the table's D call, matches the DNA was not checked. TRBV21-1 has pseudogene status. The CDR3 totals 12 residues. The CDR3 loop is CALGHLPDTQYF. As DNA, the CDR3 is TGTGCCCTGGGACACCTCCCAGATACGCAGTATTTT.

V usage is TRBV7-6 and J usage is TRBJ2-3, with 9 bases fitting TRBD2. Germline loops: CDR1 SGHVS, CDR2 FNYEAQ. J gave up 1 base and V 1 base, and 3 bases lay outside the gene matches. This CDR3 contains 16 residues. The CDR3 nucleotides are TGTGCCAGCAGCTTAGGGACTAGCGCCGGCACAGATACGCAGTATTTT. Its protein is CASSLGTSAGTDTQYF.

The V and J genes are TRBV10-1 and TRBJ2-5, with D possibly being TRBD2 (6 bases). Trimming took off 6 bases at V and 2 bases at J, with 10 bases between the two ends. This CDR3 contains 13 residues. Germline CDR1 and CDR2: WNHNN and SYGVQD (reference sequence). As DNA, the CDR3 is TGCGCCAGCAGCGGGACTCTACAAGAGACCCAGTACTTC. It translates to CASSGTLQETQYF.